These 16 T cell receptor beta chains were sequenced from one sample in a study of T cell repertoires in ileal Crohn's disease. Clones were read by immunoSEQ multiplex PCR, and TCRdb kept only the in-frame ones, dropping some. The top ten hold 14% of the sample, which has 970 or so clones, 83% seen once. Input material: ileal tissue. These receptors came from an adult with Crohn's disease.

The CDR3 region has the DNA TGTGCCTGGAGTGTATTTGGGCGGGGTCTCTCTTACGAGCAGTACTTC. Protein product: CAWSVFGRGLSYEQYF. J is TRBJ2-7 and V is TRBV30; weak D call: TRBD2 (6 bases). CDR1 is GTSNPN, CDR2 SVGIG, per germline (reference sequence). Trimming removed 0 bases at V and 4 bases at J, with 19 bases between. The CDR3 contains 16 residues.

V gene TRBV6-5 combines with J gene TRBJ2-7, with D tentatively TRBD1 (6 bases). Germline assignment: CDR1 MNHEY and CDR2 SVGAGI. This CDR3 is 12 amino acids long. The V end was cut by 5 bases, the J end by 10 bases, with 15 bases between. The CDR3 protein is CASSPNRATQYF. The CDR3 DNA follows: TGTGCCAGCAGTCCCAACAGGGCAACTCAGTACTTC.

V is TRBV5-6 and J is TRBJ2-1; 12 bases line up with TRBD2. Germline assignment: CDR1 SGHDT and CDR2 YYEEEE. J lost 3 bases, V lost 0 bases, and 4 bases had no gene match. The CDR3 consists of 17 residues. The CDR3 spells CASSLETSGGIYNEQFF. The CDR3 region has the DNA TGTGCCAGCAGCTTGGAAACTAGCGGGGGGATCTACAATGAGCAGTTCTTC.

J is TRBJ1-2 and V is TRBV19, with 11 bases identical to TRBD1. The length of the CDR3 is 15 residues. V gave up 6 bases and J gave up 1 base; unmatched junction bases: 4. The germline V gene encodes CDR1 LNHDA and CDR2 SQIVND (reference sequence). The CDR3 here is CASRPGQGGNYGYTF. CDR3 coding DNA: TGTGCCAGTAGACCGGGACAGGGGGGTAACTATGGCTACACCTTC.

The chain recombines TRBV27 with TRBJ2-3; 9 bases line up with TRBD1. The germline V gene has CDR1 MNHEY and CDR2 SMNVEV (reference sequence). The CDR3 covers 13 residues. V lost 5 bases to trimming and J lost 4 bases; unmatched junction nucleotides: 1. For the CDR3, the DNA is TGTGCCAGCAGTAGACAGGGGGCAGATACGCAGTATTTT. Translated, it gives CASSRQGADTQYF.

This clone was observed once. The chain employs TRBV7-8 and TRBJ2-7; D uncertain. Germline V gives CDR1 SGHVS, CDR2 FQNEAQ. V lost 0 bases, J lost 2 bases, and 11 bases lay in between. The CDR3 runs to 15 residues. This CDR3 reads CASSLAPDLAYEQYF. CDR3 bases: TGTGCCAGCAGCTTAGCCCCCGACTTAGCCTACGAGCAGTACTTC. Complete variable domain (other parts from reference TRBV7-8 and TRBJ2-7): GAGVSQSPRYKVAKRGQDVALRCDPISGHVSLFWYQQALGQGPEFLTYFQNEAQLDKSGLPSDRFFAERPEGSVSTLKIQRTQQEDSAVYLCASSLAPDLAYEQYFGPGTRLTVT.

The chain recombines TRBV29-1 with TRBJ1-2, with 8 bases aligning to TRBD1. V gave up 4 bases and J gave up 0 bases; unmatched junction bases: 7. The CDR3 has 15 amino acids. In germline, CDR1 is SQVTM, CDR2 ANQGSEA. The DNA of the CDR3 is TGCAGCGTTGGAAAACCACAGGGGGCTAACTATGGCTACACCTTC. Translation gives CSVGKPQGANYGYTF.

The chain links TRBV6-1 to TRBJ2-7; 7 nucleotides agree with TRBD1. V shed 6 bases and J 2 bases; nucleotides not matched to a gene: 10. This CDR3 comprises 15 residues. CDR1 MNHNS and CDR2 SASEGT come from the germline V gene. The CDR3 sequence is CASSHEQGRAYEQYF. In DNA form, the CDR3 reads TGTGCCAGCAGCCATGAACAGGGGCGTGCCTACGAGCAGTACTTC.

The chain links TRBV13 to TRBJ1-5, with TRBD1 matching over 10 bases. V shed 5 bases, J shed 7 bases, and the junction held 11 bases outside the gene matches. The CDR3 totals 16 residues. CDR1 is PRHDT and CDR2 is FYEKMQ in the germline V gene (reference sequence). The CDR3 reads CASSLRGTGAGQPQHF. The CDR3 DNA follows: TGTGCCAGCAGCCTACGGGGGACAGGGGCAGGGCAGCCCCAGCATTTT.

The chain links TRBV11-3 to TRBJ2-7; weak D call: TRBD2 (6 bases). CDR3 length equals 13 residues. Trimming took 10 bases from V and 2 from J, leaving 15 bases between them. Germline loops: CDR1 SGHNT, CDR2 YENEEA. CDR3 DNA sequence: TGTGCCATCGGCTTCGGGGGAGCCTACGAGCAGTACTTC. Protein sequence: CAIGFGGAYEQYF. Full variable domain (outside the CDR3, taken from reference TRBV11-3 and TRBJ2-7): EAGVVQSPRYKIIEKKQPVAFWCNPISGHNTLYWYLQNLGQGPELLIRYENEEAVDDSQLPKDRFSAERLKGVDSTLKIQPAELGDSAVYLCAIGFGGAYEQYFGPGTRLTVT.

In its sample, this clone was seen a few times. The rearrangement links TRBV5-4 to TRBJ2-5, with 7 bases identical to TRBD2. V shed 4 bases, J shed 4 bases, and the junction held 13 bases outside the gene matches. CDR1 and CDR2 (germline): SGHNT, YYREEE (reference sequence). The CDR3 spans 16 residues. Here the CDR3 reads CASSPAGSSGRETQYF. The CDR3 DNA reads as TGTGCCAGCAGCCCGGCAGGTTCTAGCGGCCGAGAGACCCAGTACTTC.

The chain links TRBV30 to TRBJ1-1; no firm D call. This CDR3 contains 15 residues. Germline V gene sequence: CDR1 GTSNPN, CDR2 SVGIG (reference sequence). V gave up 4 bases and J gave up 1 base, with 16 bases separating them. CDR3 in DNA: TGTGCCTGGACTCCACCCGGGGTGGGGAACACTGAAGCTTTCTTT. Encoded protein: CAWTPPGVGNTEAFF.

This clone showed up just a few times. This rearrangement joins TRBV5-3 to TRBJ2-3, with a tentative D call TRBD1 (5 bases). Being an ORF, TRBV5-3 has a function that is uncertain. Trimming left V 1 base short and J 4 bases short, with 10 bases between. The CDR3 has 14 residues. This CDR3 reads CARSLLGPADTQYF. CDR3 DNA: TGTGCCAGAAGCTTGTTGGGGCCGGCAGATACGCAGTATTTT.

V usage is TRBV5-1 and J usage is TRBJ1-1; a possible D gene is TRBD1 (6 bases). Trimming took off 0 bases at V and 2 bases at J, with 14 bases between the two ends. This CDR3 is 16 amino acids long. Germline V gene sequence: CDR1 SGHRS, CDR2 YFSETQ. This CDR3 is CASSLALGHLNTEAFF. The DNA for the CDR3 is TGCGCCAGCAGCTTGGCCTTGGGACACCTTAACACTGAAGCTTTCTTT.

This rearrangement joins TRBV29-1 to TRBJ2-7; D uncertain. Looked up from germline, CDR1 is SQVTM and CDR2 is ANQGSEA. CDR3 length: 12 residues. V was clipped by 4 bases and J by 9 bases, with 16 bases between them. Here the CDR3 reads CSVVSYPVRQYF. The CDR3 region has the DNA TGCAGCGTTGTGTCATACCCAGTTCGGCAGTACTTC.

The V and J genes are TRBV6-4 and TRBJ2-5; TRBD2 matches at 10 bases. Germline V gene lookup returns CDR1 MRHNA and CDR2 SNTAGT. V was pared by 10 bases and J by 5 bases, with 13 bases of the junction left unmatched. The CDR3 is 15 amino acids. CDR3 amino acids: CATRKGLAIAETQYF. In DNA form, the CDR3 reads TGTGCCACCCGAAAGGGACTAGCGATTGCGGAGACCCAGTACTTC.